These 29 T cell receptor beta chains originate from one sample sequenced in a study of blood T cell repertoires in COVID-19 (dated by TCRdb to about 2020). Receptor amplification or capture employed the immunoSEQ multiplex PCR assay. Entries here come from immuneACCESS through TCRdb and include only in-frame sequences with V and J called. Some clones fail to appear in such tables; in the studies checked, an unresolved V gene covers under half of the shortfall, and the cause of the remainder is unknown. This sample has 350,000 to 400,000 clones in its table, and about 90% of those were observed once. Of the sample, 5% to 8.5% falls within the top ten clones. Sequenced input: peripheral blood. All receptors derive from a man aged 18-30 years with active or convalescent COVID-19.

The chain is built from TRBV2 and TRBJ1-2; 7 positions match TRBD1. Germline values: CDR1 SNHLY, CDR2 FYNNEI. The ends lost 6 bases at V and 2 bases at J; junction bases unmatched: 9. This CDR3 has 15 residues. CDR3 protein: CASRLTGHTNYGYTF. CDR3 in DNA: TGTGCCAGCAGACTGACAGGGCACACAAACTATGGCTACACCTTC.

As DNA, the CDR3 is TGTGCCAGCAGTTACGGGGTTGGGGCCAATCAGCCCCAGCATTTT. This translates into CASSYGVGANQPQHF. The J gene is TRBJ1-5, the V gene TRBV6-5, with D maybe TRBD1 (5 bases). V was pared by 2 bases and J by 3 bases, with 11 bases between. In germline, CDR1 is MNHEY, CDR2 SVGAGI. The length of the CDR3 is 15 residues.

The rearrangement joins TRBV9 to TRBJ2-1; a weak D match, TRBD1 (5 bases). Trimming pared 4 bases from V and 5 bases from J, leaving 25 bases between. The CDR3 consists of 18 residues. Germline V lookup: CDR1 SGDLS, CDR2 YYNGEE. In DNA form, the CDR3 reads TGTGCCAGCAGCTTCCACCCCTTTGTAGGGGCGAAGGACAATGAGCAGTTCTTC. Translated, it gives CASSFHPFVGAKDNEQFF.

The V and J genes are TRBV6-2 or TRBV6-3 and TRBJ1-5; tentative D call: TRBD1 (5 bases). The CDR3 covers 14 residues. The ends were cut back, 2 bases at V and 5 bases at J, with 10 bases in the middle. Germline CDR1 is MNHEY and CDR2 is SVGEGT. The DNA of the CDR3 is TGTGCCAGCAGTTACCCAGGGCAATATCAGCCCCAGCATTTT. Its protein product is CASSYPGQYQPQHF.

Comment on this clone: With a much larger clone just one base away, this may be a read error. V gene TRBV11-3 combines with J gene TRBJ1-1; D not resolved. The CDR3 is made up of 13 amino acids. CDR1 SGHNT and CDR2 YENEEA come from the germline V gene. Between the trimmed V and J ends, which lost 1 base and 3 bases, there was a span of 6 bases. This chain's CDR3 is CASSLGGHTEAFF. In nucleotides, the CDR3 is TGTGCCAGCAGCTTAGGAGGGCACACTGAAGCTTTCTTT.

The chain links TRBV18 to TRBJ1-2; D is undetermined. Germline V gives CDR1 KGHSH, CDR2 LQKENI. The CDR3 spans 14 residues. V lost 2 bases and J 5 bases, leaving 12 bases between the germline ends. The CDR3 DNA reads as TGTGCCAGCTCACCAAGAGGGTTAAAGTATGGCTACACCTTC. This sequence encodes CASSPRGLKYGYTF.

This chain links TRBV19 with TRBJ2-3, with 8 positions matching TRBD2. The CDR3 is 15 residues long. Germline V gene sequence: CDR1 LNHDA, CDR2 SQIVND (reference sequence). V dropped 6 bases and J dropped 2; count of bases not matched to a gene: 7. The CDR3 nucleotides read TGTGCCAGTAGCCAGACTAGCGAAAACACAGATACGCAGTATTTT. Translation: CASSQTSENTDTQYF.

This chain connects TRBV7-8 to TRBJ1-5; D possibly corresponds to TRBD1 (6 bases). In germline, CDR1 is SGHVS, CDR2 FQNEAQ. This CDR3 contains 16 residues. Deletions cut 5 bases from V and 3 bases from J, with 17 bases between. Written as DNA, the CDR3 is TGTGCCAGCAGCCCTCACACGGCAGGGGACAATCAGCCCCAGCATTTT. This codes for CASSPHTAGDNQPQHF.

CDR3 sequence reads: CASSVSGGGNEQFF. The CDR3, as DNA: TGTGCCAGCAGCGTGAGCGGGGGGGGTAATGAGCAGTTCTTC. The chain links TRBV9 to TRBJ2-1, with 10 bases lining up with TRBD2. The CDR3 sequence is 14 residues long. V shed 2 bases, J shed 7 bases, and the junction held 3 bases outside the gene matches. Per the germline V gene, CDR1 is SGDLS and CDR2 is YYNGEE.

As concerns this clone: A read error may account for a junction end that differs from germline. This rearrangement joins TRBV27 to TRBJ2-6, with 11 bases fitting TRBD2. Germline V gives CDR1 MNHEY, CDR2 SMNVEV (reference sequence). The CDR3 totals 18 residues. CDR3 loop: CASSLISGGASGANVLTF. CDR3 in DNA: TGTGCCAGCAGTTTAATTAGCGGGGGGGCCTCTGGGGCCAACGTGCTGACTTTC.

The chain joins TRBV21-1 to TRBJ1-3; TRBD1 was called by the table and not checked on the DNA. TRBV21-1 corresponds to a pseudogene. The CDR3 contains 14 residues. CDR3 sequence reads: CASRHRGPGNTIYF. CDR3 nucleotides: TGTGCCAGCAGGCACAGGGGCCCCGGAAACACCATATATTTT.

This clone was found a few times. This chain links TRBV7-9 with TRBJ1-6, with 8 bases that match TRBD1. Germline V gene data show CDR1 as SEHNR and CDR2 as FQNEAQ (reference sequence). The length of the CDR3 is 16 residues. V was pared by 5 bases and J by 3 bases, with 6 bases of the junction left unmatched. In DNA form, the CDR3 reads TGTGCCAGCAGCAATGGACAGGGCTTCTATAATTCACCCCTCCACTTT. This translates into CASSNGQGFYNSPLHF.

This chain uses TRBV6-6 with TRBJ2-7, with D hard to call. The germline V gene encodes CDR1 MNHNY and CDR2 SVGAGI (reference sequence). This CDR3 contains 13 residues. V lost 6 bases and J lost 1, with 10 bases in between. DNA of the CDR3: TGTGCCAGCAGCCTCGACAAATCCTACGAGCAGTACTTC. This codes for CASSLDKSYEQYF.

The rearrangement joins TRBV19 to TRBJ1-1, with TRBD1 identical over 8 bases. Germline V CDR1 and CDR2: LNHDA, SQIVND (reference sequence). The CDR3 has 16 residues. V gave up 6 bases and J gave up 1 base; unmatched junction bases: 10. The CDR3 reads CASRNRQGTSNTEAFF. The DNA for the CDR3 is TGTGCCAGTAGAAATCGACAGGGGACATCGAACACTGAAGCTTTCTTT. Supplemented by reference TRBV19 and TRBJ1-1, the full variable domain reads DGGITQSPKYLFRKEGQNVTLSCEQNLNHDAMYWYRQDPGQGLRLIYYSQIVNDFQKGDIAEGYSVSREKKESFPLTVTSAQKNPTAFYLCASRNRQGTSNTEAFFGQGTRLTVV.

J is TRBJ2-7 and V is TRBV5-1; 13 bases line up with TRBD2. V dropped 0 bases and J dropped 0; count of bases not matched to a gene: 9. The CDR3 is made up of 19 amino acids. The germline CDR1 and CDR2 sequences are SGHRS and YFSETQ. The CDR3 region is CASSLVGVGLAGASYEQYF. The CDR3 bases are TGCGCCAGCAGCTTGGTGGGGGTCGGACTAGCGGGAGCCTCCTACGAGCAGTACTTC.

This clone appeared once. This rearrangement joins TRBV10-1 to TRBJ2-5; possibly TRBD1 for D (6 bases). Germline CDR1 reads WNHNN; CDR2 reads SYGVQD (reference sequence). Deletions cut 6 bases from V and 3 bases from J, with 11 bases between. The CDR3 covers 13 residues. CDR3 residues: CASRARDKETQYF. CDR3 in DNA: TGCGCCAGCAGGGCAAGGGACAAAGAGACCCAGTACTTC.

Only one count was recorded for this clone. V usage is TRBV6-5 and J usage is TRBJ1-5, with no clear D. Germline V gene lookup returns CDR1 MNHEY and CDR2 SVGAGI. Trimming left V 10 bases short and J 2 bases short, with 15 bases between. The CDR3 is made up of 14 amino acids. CDR3 residues: CATAVGGGNQPQHF. Here the CDR3 DNA reads TGTGCCACCGCAGTAGGCGGTGGCAATCAGCCCCAGCATTTT.

CDR3 protein: CATSDLGLTTGELFF. Here the CDR3 DNA reads TGTGCCACCAGTGACCTCGGACTGACGACCGGGGAGCTGTTTTTT. The chain has TRBV24-1 and TRBJ2-2, with D possibly TRBD2 on 5 matching bases. The V gene's germline CDR1 is KGHDR and CDR2 SFDVKD. Trimming shortened V by 4 bases and J by 5 bases, and 13 bases separated the two germline ends. The CDR3 is 15 residues long.

The chain uses TRBV28 and TRBJ2-3; 8 positions agree with TRBD1. The CDR3 runs to 14 residues. Losses at the gene ends were 6 bases for V and 4 bases for J; bases not matched to a gene: 6. Germline V gene sequence: CDR1 MDHEN, CDR2 SYDVKM. CDR3 in amino acids: CASSSDRDADTQYF. CDR3 nucleotides: TGTGCCAGCAGCTCGGACAGGGATGCAGATACGCAGTATTTT. The full variable domain, its missing parts supplied by reference TRBV28 and TRBJ2-3, is DVKVTQSSRYLVKRTGEKVFLECVQDMDHENMFWYRQDPGLGLRLIYFSYDVKMKEKGDIPEGYSVSREKKERFSLILESASTNQTSMYLCASSSDRDADTQYFGPGTRLTVL.

The rearrangement links TRBV24-1 to TRBJ1-2; no definite D call. This CDR3 is built from 12 residues. Trimming removed 1 base from V and 7 bases from J, with 6 bases in between. Germline CDR1 KGHDR, CDR2 SFDVKD. The CDR3 bases are TGTGCCACCAGTGATTTTACTGTTGGCTACACCTTC. Its translation is CATSDFTVGYTF.

This rearrangement joins TRBV4-1 to TRBJ1-5; tentative D call: TRBD1 (6 bases). V lost 0 bases and J lost 4, with 13 bases in between. The CDR3 totals 16 residues. Germline CDR1 MGHRA, CDR2 YSYEKL. The CDR3 region is CASSQETGLWNQPQHF. The CDR3, as DNA: TGCGCCAGCAGCCAAGAAACAGGGCTGTGGAATCAGCCCCAGCATTTT.

The chain uses TRBV7-2 and TRBJ2-7, with D perhaps matching TRBD1 (7 bases). The CDR3 runs to 15 residues. Germline values: CDR1 SGHTA, CDR2 FQGNSA. Between the trimmed V and J ends, which lost 5 bases and 3 bases, there was a span of 17 bases. The CDR3 DNA sequence: TGTGCCAGCAGCGCCGGGGGACGACAGGGCTACGAGCAGTACTTC. This encodes CASSAGGRQGYEQYF.

The table lists this clone with a count of one. This chain joins TRBV6-2 or TRBV6-3 and TRBJ2-3; 9 bases align to TRBD2. V shed 5 bases, J shed 5 bases, and the junction held 11 bases outside the gene matches. CDR3 length: 16 amino acids. The germline V gene has CDR1 MNHEY and CDR2 SVGEGT. CDR3 in amino acids: CASSDPGGRALDTQYF. CDR3 coding DNA: TGTGCCAGCAGTGATCCAGGCGGGAGGGCCTTAGATACGCAGTATTTT.

The chain combines TRBV12-3 or TRBV12-4 with TRBJ1-2, with D uncertain. Between the trimmed V and J ends, which lost 2 bases and 7 bases, there was a span of 11 bases. The CDR3 covers 13 residues. The CDR3 region is CASSLRGMGGYTF. For the CDR3, the DNA is TGTGCCAGCAGTTTACGGGGAATGGGTGGCTACACCTTC.

This clone was counted once. The rearrangement links TRBV9 to TRBJ2-1, with TRBD2 matching over 7 bases. CDR1 SGDLS and CDR2 YYNGEE come from the germline V gene. The CDR3 sequence is 14 residues long. Germline trimming cut 5 bases from V and 3 bases from J; bases unmatched to any gene: 5. The CDR3 DNA sequence: TGTGCCAGCAGTGGCGGGAGAGGCTACAATGAGCAGTTCTTC. Translated, it gives CASSGGRGYNEQFF.

The chain carries TRBV13 and TRBJ1-2; tentative D call: TRBD1 (5 bases). Germline lookup yields CDR1 PRHDT and CDR2 FYEKMQ (reference sequence). CDR3 size: 17 residues. The V gene lost 6 bases and the J gene lost 7 bases, with 27 bases spanning the gap. This CDR3 is CASSSTVGPSRLTGYTF. Written as DNA, the CDR3 is TGTGCCAGCAGTTCCACCGTGGGGCCGAGTAGGTTGACTGGCTACACCTTC.

This chain connects TRBV6-5 to TRBJ2-7, with no clear D. Trimming took 0 bases from V and 2 from J, leaving 8 bases between them. The CDR3 runs to 14 residues. Germline-derived CDR1 and CDR2 are MNHEY and SVGAGI. CDR3 region: CASSYSGQTYEQYF. Written as DNA, the CDR3 is TGTGCCAGCAGTTACTCTGGGCAGACCTACGAGCAGTACTTC.

The chain employs TRBV7-9 and TRBJ2-3; D uncertain. Germline V gene sequence: CDR1 SEHNR, CDR2 FQNEAQ (reference sequence). V gave up 5 bases and J gave up 0 bases, with 12 bases separating them. The length of the CDR3 is 15 residues. The CDR3 DNA follows: TGTGCCAGCAGCCCACGATATGAGAGCACAGATACGCAGTATTTT. This translates into CASSPRYESTDTQYF.

This rearrangement joins TRBV15 to TRBJ1-1; perhaps TRBD1 as D (6 bases). CDR1 is LNHNV, CDR2 YYDKDF, per germline (reference sequence). V lost 3 bases and J lost 10, with 12 bases in between. CDR3 length: 12 residues. The CDR3 DNA follows: TGTGCCACCAGCAGTCGACAAGGGGGAGCTTTCTTT. Protein sequence: CATSSRQGGAFF.